This T cell receptor (beta chain) was recovered during a study of blood T cell repertoires in COVID-19. Study as a whole: Samples of COVID-19 (acute and convalescent) were obtained from the United States, Italy and Spain.

Method: immunoSEQ multiplex PCR; TCRdb's copy keeps in-frame clones and lacks some. The sample lists 70,000 to 95,000 clones, about 80% seen once, with approximately 12% in the top ten. With 2 bases removed from V and 4 bases from J, the gap between germline ends came to 11 bases. The CDR3 consists of 14 residues. The germline V gene encodes CDR1 SGHKS and CDR2 YYEKEE (reference sequence). This TCR was sampled from a middle-aged woman with active or convalescent COVID-19. The chain employs TRBV5-5 and TRBJ2-3, with D tentatively TRBD2 (6 bases). The sequenced material came from peripheral blood. The CDR3 protein is CASSLEWGADTQYF. The CDR3, as DNA: TGTGCCAGCAGCTTAGAGTGGGGGGCAGATACGCAGTATTTT.